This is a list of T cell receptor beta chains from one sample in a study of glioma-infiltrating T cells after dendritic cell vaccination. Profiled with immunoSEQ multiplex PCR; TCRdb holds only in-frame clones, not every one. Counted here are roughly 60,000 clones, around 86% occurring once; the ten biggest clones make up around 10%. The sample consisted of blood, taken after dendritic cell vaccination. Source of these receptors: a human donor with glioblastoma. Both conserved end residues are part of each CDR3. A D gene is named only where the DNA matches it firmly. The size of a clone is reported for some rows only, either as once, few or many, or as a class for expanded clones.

TGCGCCAGCAGCTTGGCCGCCAGCGGGGGGGTCACAGATACGCAGTATTTT | CASSLAASGGVTDTQYF | TRBJ2-3 | TRBV5-1 | TRBD2 | NA
TGTGCCAGCAGCTTGGGACAGGACAATTCACCCCTCCACTTT | CASSLGQDNSPLHF | TRBJ1-6 | TRBV5-6 | NA | NA
TGTGCCAGCAGTCTTACAGCTGTTGGCAATCAGCCCCAGCATTTT | CASSLTAVGNQPQHF | TRBJ1-5 | TRBV6-6 | NA | few
TGTGCCAGTAGTATGGCCGCGGTAAGGTCCTATAATTCCCCCCTCCACTTT | CASSMAAVRSYNSPLHF | TRBJ1-6 | TRBV19 | NA | once
TGTGCCAGCTCACCCGGGGAGGGAGCCTACTATGGCTACACCTTC | CASSPGEGAYYGYTF | TRBJ1-2 | TRBV18 | NA | NA
TGTGCCAGCCAGGGTACGGATCAGCCCCAGCATTTT | CASQGTDQPQHF | TRBJ1-5 | TRBV11-3 | NA | NA
TGTGCCAGCGCCCCCTTTAGGCTCGACAGGGGGGAAGGAAGCTCCTATAATTCACCCCTCCACTTT | CASAPFRLDRGEGSSYNSPLHF | TRBJ1-6 | TRBV27 | TRBD1 | NA
TGTGCCACCGCAACGCGGGAGGGCGTCTCTTTGTACGAGCAGTACTTC | CATATREGVSLYEQYF | TRBJ2-7 | TRBV19 | TRBD2 | few
TGTGCCAGCAGCCAAGAAAGCGACTCTAGCACAGATACGCAGTATTTT | CASSQESDSSTDTQYF | TRBJ2-3 | TRBV4-2 | NA | NA
TGTGCCAGTCAGGGATTGGGTGGGGAAAAACTGTTTTTT | CASQGLGGEKLFF | TRBJ1-4 | TRBV7-8 | NA | NA
TGTGCCAGCAGCCGCTCGGGACAGTACCAAGAGACCCAGTACTTC | CASSRSGQYQETQYF | TRBJ2-5 | TRBV7-9 | TRBD1 | once
TGTGCCAGCAGCTTACTAGCGGGGAAATACAATGAGCAGTTCTTC | CASSLLAGKYNEQFF | TRBJ2-1 | TRBV7-2 | TRBD2 | NA
TGTGCCAGCAGCTTACGGGACAATGAGCAGTTCTTC | CASSLRDNEQFF | TRBJ2-1 | TRBV7-3 | NA | NA
TGTGCCAGCAGCCCTATAGCGGGATCAAACACCGGGGAGCTGTTTTTT | CASSPIAGSNTGELFF | TRBJ2-2 | TRBV7-7 | TRBD2 | once
TGTGCCAGCAGTTTAACAGGGGGCGGTCAGCCCCAGCATTTT | CASSLTGGGQPQHF | TRBJ1-5 | TRBV27 | TRBD1 | NA
TGTGCCATCAGTGGTGGGGGGGGGCGGACTGAAGCTTTCTTT | CAISGGGGRTEAFF | TRBJ1-1 | TRBV10-3 | NA | NA
TGTGCCAGCAGCTTGCGGACTAGCGGGACGGGGGAGACCCAGTACTTC | CASSLRTSGTGETQYF | TRBJ2-5 | TRBV5-4 | TRBD2 | NA
TGCGCCAGCAGGCAGACGGGGGGGTTGACAGATACGCAGTATTTT | CASRQTGGLTDTQYF | TRBJ2-3 | TRBV10-2 | TRBD2 | NA
TGTGCCAGTAGTATAGTGCCCAGCGGGGGGGCCTTCTACAATGAGCAGTTCTTC | CASSIVPSGGAFYNEQFF | TRBJ2-1 | TRBV19 | TRBD2 | NA